The clone carrying this TCR beta chain was seen just once. Sample-barcoded 5' priming and a J-beta primer mix drove a second PCR of roughly 7 to 11 cycles. TCRdb ran MiXCR on the 5' RACE reads and lists one entry per CDR3 protein. The sample has about 1.6 million distinct CDR3 sequences, about 35% seen once; the top ten hold about 10%. The sample belongs to a study of blood T cells in healthy people across ages. There are 15 residues in the CDR3. V lost 0 bases and J 6 bases, leaving 13 bases between the germline ends. Looked up from germline, CDR1 is SGHRS and CDR2 is YFSETQ. This clonotype originated in a woman in her twenties or thirties in good health. The chain carries TRBV5-1 and TRBJ2-1; D might be TRBD2 (5 bases). What was sequenced was blood. The CDR3 sequence: CASSLGASWFNEQFF. Here the CDR3 DNA reads TGCGCCAGCAGCTTGGGAGCTAGCTGGTTCAATGAGCAGTTCTTC.